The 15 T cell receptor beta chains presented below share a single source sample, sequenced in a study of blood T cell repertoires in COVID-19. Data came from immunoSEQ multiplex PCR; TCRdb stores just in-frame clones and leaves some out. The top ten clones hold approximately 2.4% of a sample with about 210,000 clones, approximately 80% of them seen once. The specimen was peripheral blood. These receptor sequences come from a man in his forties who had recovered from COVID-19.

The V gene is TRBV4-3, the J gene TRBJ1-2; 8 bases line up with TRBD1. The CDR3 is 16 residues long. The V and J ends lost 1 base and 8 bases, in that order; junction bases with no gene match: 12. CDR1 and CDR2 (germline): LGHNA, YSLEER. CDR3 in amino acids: CASSQGLGRGLLGYTF. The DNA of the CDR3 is TGCGCCAGCAGCCAAGGATTGGGCAGGGGGCTCTTGGGCTACACCTTC.

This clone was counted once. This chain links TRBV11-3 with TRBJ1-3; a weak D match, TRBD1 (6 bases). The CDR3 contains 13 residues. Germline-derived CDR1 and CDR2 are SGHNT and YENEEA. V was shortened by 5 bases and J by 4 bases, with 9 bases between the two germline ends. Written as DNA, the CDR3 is TGTGCCAGCAGCCACGACAGGGGAAACACCATATATTTT. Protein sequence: CASSHDRGNTIYF.

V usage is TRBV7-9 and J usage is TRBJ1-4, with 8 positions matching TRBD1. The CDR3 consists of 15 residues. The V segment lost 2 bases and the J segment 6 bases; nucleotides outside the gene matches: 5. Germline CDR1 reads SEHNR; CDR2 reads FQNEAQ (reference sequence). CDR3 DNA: TGTGCCAGCAGCTTACGGACAGGGTACGATGAAAAACTGTTTTTT. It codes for CASSLRTGYDEKLFF.

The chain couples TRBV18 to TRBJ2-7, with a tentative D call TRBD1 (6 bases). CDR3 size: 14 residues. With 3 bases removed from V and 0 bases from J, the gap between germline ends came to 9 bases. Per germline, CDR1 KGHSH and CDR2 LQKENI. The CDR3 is CASSPGQTSYEQYF. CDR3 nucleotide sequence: TGTGCCAGCTCACCTGGACAGACCTCCTACGAGCAGTACTTC.

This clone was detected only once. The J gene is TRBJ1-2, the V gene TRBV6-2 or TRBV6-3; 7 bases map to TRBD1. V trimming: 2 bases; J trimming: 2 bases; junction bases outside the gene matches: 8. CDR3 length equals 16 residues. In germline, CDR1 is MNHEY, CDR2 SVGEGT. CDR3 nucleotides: TGTGCCAGCAGTTACCGGACAGGCCCCCCCAACTATGGCTACACCTTC. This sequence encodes CASSYRTGPPNYGYTF.

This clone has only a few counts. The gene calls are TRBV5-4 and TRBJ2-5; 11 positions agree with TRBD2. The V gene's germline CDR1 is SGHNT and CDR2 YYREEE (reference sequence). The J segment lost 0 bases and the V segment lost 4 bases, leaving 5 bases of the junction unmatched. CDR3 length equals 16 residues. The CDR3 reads CASSTRTSGYQETQYF. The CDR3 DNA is TGTGCCAGCAGCACGCGGACTAGCGGGTACCAAGAGACCCAGTACTTC.

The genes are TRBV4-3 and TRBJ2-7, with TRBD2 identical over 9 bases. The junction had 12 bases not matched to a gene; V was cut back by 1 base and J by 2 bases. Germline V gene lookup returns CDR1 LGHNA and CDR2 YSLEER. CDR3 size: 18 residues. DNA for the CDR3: TGCGCCAGCAGCCAAGGGACTCAGCTAGCGGGAACACCCTACGAGCAGTACTTC. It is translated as CASSQGTQLAGTPYEQYF.

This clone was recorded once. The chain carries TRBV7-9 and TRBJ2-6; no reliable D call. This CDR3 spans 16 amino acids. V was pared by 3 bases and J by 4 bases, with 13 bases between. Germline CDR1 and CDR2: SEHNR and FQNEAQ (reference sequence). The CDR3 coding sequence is TGTGCCAGCAGCTTGGCACCCTCAGCGGGGGCCAACGTCCTGACTTTC. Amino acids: CASSLAPSAGANVLTF.

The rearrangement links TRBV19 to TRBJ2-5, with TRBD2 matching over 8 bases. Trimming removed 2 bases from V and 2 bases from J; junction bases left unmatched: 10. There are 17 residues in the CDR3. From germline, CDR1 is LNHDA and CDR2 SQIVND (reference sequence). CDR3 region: CASSILSGGARQETQYF. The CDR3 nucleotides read TGTGCCAGTAGTATACTCTCGGGGGGGGCTCGGCAAGAGACCCAGTACTTC.

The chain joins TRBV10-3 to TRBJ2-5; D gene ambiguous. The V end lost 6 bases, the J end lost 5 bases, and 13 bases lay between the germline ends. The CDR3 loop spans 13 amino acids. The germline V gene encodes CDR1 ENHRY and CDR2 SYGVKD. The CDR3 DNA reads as TGTGCCATCAGCCAGAATTTCGGGGAGACCCAGTACTTC. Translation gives CAISQNFGETQYF.

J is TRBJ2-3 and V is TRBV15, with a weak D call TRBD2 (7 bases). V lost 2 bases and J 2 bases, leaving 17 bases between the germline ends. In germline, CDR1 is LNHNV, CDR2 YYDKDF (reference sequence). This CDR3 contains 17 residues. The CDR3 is CATSRPDWGGHTDTQYF. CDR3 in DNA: TGTGCCACCAGCAGACCCGATTGGGGGGGGCACACAGATACGCAGTATTTT.

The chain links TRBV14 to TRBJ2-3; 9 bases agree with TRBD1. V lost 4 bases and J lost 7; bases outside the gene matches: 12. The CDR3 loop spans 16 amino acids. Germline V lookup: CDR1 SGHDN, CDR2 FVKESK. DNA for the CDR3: TGTGCCAGCAGCCCTATGACGAACAGGGGGCCTTATACGCAGTATTTT. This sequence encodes CASSPMTNRGPYTQYF.

The DNA for the CDR3 is TGTGCCAGCAGTTACTCGACAGTTGAAGCTTTCTTT. Protein product: CASSYSTVEAFF. The rearrangement uses TRBV6-6 and TRBJ1-1; tentative D call: TRBD1 (5 bases). CDR1 and CDR2 (germline): MNHNY, SVGAGI (reference sequence). The CDR3 has 12 residues. V was shortened by 0 bases and J by 7 bases, with 6 bases between the two germline ends.

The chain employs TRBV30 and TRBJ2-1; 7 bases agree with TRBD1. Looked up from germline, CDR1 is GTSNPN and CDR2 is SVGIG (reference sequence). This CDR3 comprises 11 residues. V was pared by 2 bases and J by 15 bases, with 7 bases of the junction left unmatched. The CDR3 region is CAWSRDRERFF. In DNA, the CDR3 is TGTGCCTGGAGTCGAGACAGGGAACGGTTCTTC. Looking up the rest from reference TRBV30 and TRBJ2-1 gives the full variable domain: SQTIHQWPATLVQPVGSPLSLECTVEGTSNPNLYWYRQAAGRGLQLLFYSVGIGQISSEVPQNLSASRPQDRQFILSSKKLLLSDSGFYLCAWSRDRERFFGPGTRLTVL.

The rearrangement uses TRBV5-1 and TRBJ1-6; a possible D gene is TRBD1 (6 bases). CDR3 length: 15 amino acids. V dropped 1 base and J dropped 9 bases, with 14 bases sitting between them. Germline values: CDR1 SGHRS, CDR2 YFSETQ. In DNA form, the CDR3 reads TGCGCCAGCAGCTTGACCGGGACAATAGGTTCACCCCTCCACTTT. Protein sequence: CASSLTGTIGSPLHF.